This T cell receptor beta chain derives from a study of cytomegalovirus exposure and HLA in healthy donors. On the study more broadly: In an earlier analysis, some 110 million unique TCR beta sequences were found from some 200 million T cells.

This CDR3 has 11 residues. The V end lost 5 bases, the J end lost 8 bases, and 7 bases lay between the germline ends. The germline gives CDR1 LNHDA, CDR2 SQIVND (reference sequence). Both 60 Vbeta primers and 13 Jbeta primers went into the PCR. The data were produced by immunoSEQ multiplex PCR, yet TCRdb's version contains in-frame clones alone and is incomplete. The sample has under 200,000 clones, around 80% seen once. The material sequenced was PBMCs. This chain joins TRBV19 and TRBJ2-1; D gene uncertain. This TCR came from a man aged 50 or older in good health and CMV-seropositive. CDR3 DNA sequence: TGTGCCAGTAGTGCACTATATGAGCAGTTCTTC. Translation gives CASSALYEQFF.